These T cell receptor beta chains were read from a single sample in a study of T-cell memory formation after mild COVID-19. MiXCR, applied by TCRdb to the 5' RACE reads, yields one record per CDR3 protein. This table holds about 410,000 distinct CDR3 sequences, roughly 18% found once. Sequences were obtained from PBMCs or a T cell subset sorted from them (not recorded which). The origin of the receptors is a man aged 18 to 30 who had mild COVID-19 (a few samples of this study predate the infection). Cell type and time point are not known. Each CDR3 is given without its conserved first and last residue. Fields, in order: J gene, V gene, CDR3 protein.

TRBJ2-1,TRBV7-6,ASSLEGYEQL
TRBJ2-5,TRBV30,AWSVGVETQY
TRBJ2-1,TRBV7-8,ASSRGQPEQF
TRBJ2-2,TRBV7-9,AGRATGELF
TRBJ2-3,TRBV24-1,ATSEPGTGVMDTQY
TRBJ2-7,TRBV18,ASSPHEGGDASYEQY
TRBJ2-2,TRBV6-1,ASSTGQGMTGELF
TRBJ1-1,TRBV11-2,ASSFTGANTEAF
TRBJ2-4,TRBV6-5,ASSHGGSKNIQY
TRBJ2-2,TRBV13,ASSWRGAGTGELF
TRBJ1-1,TRBV5-1,ASSDRTGGPNTEAF
TRBJ1-2,TRBV20-1,SAPLTGPFYGYT
TRBJ1-2,TRBV15,ATSRDRGTGVGYT
TRBJ1-1,TRBV5-1,ASSFTGEGWTEAF
TRBJ2-5,TRBV2,ASNREGGETQY
TRBJ1-2,TRBV25-1,ASSESDRIISGYT
TRBJ2-5,TRBV10-3,AISDQGQQGTQY
TRBJ2-3,TRBV5-1,ASSPPISGDREDTQY
TRBJ2-1,TRBV5-1,ASSPGGPQGPLTKQF
TRBJ1-4,TRBV4-3,ASSPNGGLANEKLF
TRBJ2-1,TRBV11-2,ASSPRPGGYNEQF
TRBJ2-3,TRBV7-2,ASSWRGMRADTQY
TRBJ1-5,TRBV19,ASSIEAGLVQPQH
TRBJ2-3,TRBV20-1,SARTGLEDTQY
TRBJ2-2,TRBV24-1,ATSDLSDTGELF
TRBJ1-2,TRBV19,ASSMWDNNYGYT
TRBJ2-3,TRBV24-1,ATSEAGAIDTQY
TRBJ2-5,TRBV6-5,ASSYSDREETQY
TRBJ2-1,TRBV23-1,ASSRDRGSDEQF